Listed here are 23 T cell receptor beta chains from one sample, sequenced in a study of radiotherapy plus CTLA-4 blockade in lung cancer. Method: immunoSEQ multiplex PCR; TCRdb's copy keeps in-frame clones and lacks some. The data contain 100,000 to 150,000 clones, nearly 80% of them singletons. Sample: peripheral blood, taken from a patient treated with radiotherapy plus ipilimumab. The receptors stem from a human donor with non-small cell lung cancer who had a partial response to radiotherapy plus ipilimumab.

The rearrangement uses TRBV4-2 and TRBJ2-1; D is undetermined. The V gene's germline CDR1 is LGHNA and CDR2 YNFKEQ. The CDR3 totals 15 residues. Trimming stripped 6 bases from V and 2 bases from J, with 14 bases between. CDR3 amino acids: CASRPTEVTYNEQFF. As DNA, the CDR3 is TGTGCCAGCAGACCCACTGAGGTGACCTACAATGAGCAGTTCTTC.

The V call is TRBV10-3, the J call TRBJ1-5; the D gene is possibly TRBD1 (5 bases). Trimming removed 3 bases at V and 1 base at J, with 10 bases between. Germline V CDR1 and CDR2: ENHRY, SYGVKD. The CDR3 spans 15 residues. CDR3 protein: CAISDGASSNQPQHF. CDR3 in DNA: TGTGCCATCAGTGATGGGGCTTCCAGCAATCAGCCCCAGCATTTT.

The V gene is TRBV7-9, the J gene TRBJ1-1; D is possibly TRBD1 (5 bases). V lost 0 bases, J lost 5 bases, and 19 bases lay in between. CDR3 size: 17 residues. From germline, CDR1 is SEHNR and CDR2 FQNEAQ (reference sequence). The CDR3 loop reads CASSLAGAGISETEAFF. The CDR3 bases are TGTGCCAGCAGCTTAGCTGGGGCTGGGATTTCCGAGACTGAAGCTTTCTTT.

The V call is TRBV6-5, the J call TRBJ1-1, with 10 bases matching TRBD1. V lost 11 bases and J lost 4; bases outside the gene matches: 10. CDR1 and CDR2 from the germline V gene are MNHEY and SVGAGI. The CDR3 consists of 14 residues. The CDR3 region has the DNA TGTGCCCTAAAGCGGGACAGGGGCGGCACTGAAGCTTTCTTT. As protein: CALKRDRGGTEAFF.

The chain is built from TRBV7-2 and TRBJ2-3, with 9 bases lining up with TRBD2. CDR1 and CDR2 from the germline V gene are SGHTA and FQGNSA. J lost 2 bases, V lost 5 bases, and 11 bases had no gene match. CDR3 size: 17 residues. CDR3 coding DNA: TGTGCCAGCAGCACCCGCGGAGCGGGAGGTTCCACAGATACGCAGTATTTT. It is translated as CASSTRGAGGSTDTQYF.

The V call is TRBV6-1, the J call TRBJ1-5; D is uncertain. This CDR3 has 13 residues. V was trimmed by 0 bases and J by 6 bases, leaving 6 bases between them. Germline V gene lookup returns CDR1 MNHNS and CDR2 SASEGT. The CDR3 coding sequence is TGTGCCAGCAGTGAAGCGGGCGTTCAGCCCCAGCATTTT. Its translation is CASSEAGVQPQHF.

The CDR3 reads CASSIALGTGEQFF. As DNA, the CDR3 is TGTGCCAGTAGTATTGCTTTGGGGACAGGGGAGCAGTTCTTC. The chain is built from TRBV19 and TRBJ2-1; 9 bases map to TRBD1. V gave up 3 bases and J gave up 10 bases; unmatched junction bases: 7. The germline V gene has CDR1 LNHDA and CDR2 SQIVND (reference sequence). This CDR3 region has 14 residues.

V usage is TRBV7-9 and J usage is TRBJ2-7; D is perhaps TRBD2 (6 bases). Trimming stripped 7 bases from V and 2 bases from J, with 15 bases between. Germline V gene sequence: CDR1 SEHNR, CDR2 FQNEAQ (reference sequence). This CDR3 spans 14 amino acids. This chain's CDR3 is CASTYLGGTYEQYF. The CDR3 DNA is TGTGCCAGCACCTACCTCGGGGGAACCTACGAGCAGTACTTC.

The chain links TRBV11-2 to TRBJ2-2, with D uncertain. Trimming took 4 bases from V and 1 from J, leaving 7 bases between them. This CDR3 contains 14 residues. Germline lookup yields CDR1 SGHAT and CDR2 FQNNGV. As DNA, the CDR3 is TGTGCCAGCAGCTCTCTCCGGAACACCGGGGAGCTGTTTTTT. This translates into CASSSLRNTGELFF.

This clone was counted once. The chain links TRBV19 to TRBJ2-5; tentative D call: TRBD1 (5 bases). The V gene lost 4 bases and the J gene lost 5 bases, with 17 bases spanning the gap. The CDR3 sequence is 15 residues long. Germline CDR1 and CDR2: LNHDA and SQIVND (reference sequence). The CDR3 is CASSTPGFEGETQYF. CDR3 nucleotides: TGTGCCAGTAGTACCCCAGGGTTTGAAGGGGAGACCCAGTACTTC.

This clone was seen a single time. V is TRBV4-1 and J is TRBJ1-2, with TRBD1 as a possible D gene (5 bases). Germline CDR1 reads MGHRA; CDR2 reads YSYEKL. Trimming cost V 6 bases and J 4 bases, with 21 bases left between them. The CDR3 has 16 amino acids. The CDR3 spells CASRGNAGRLIYGYTF. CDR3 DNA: TGCGCCAGCAGGGGAAACGCGGGACGGCTAATCTATGGCTACACCTTC.

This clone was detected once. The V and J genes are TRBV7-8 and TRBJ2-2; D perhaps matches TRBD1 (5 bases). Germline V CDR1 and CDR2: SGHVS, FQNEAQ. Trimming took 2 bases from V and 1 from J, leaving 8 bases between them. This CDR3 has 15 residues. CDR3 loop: CASSLLTENTGELFF. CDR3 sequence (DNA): TGTGCCAGCAGCTTACTGACAGAGAACACCGGGGAGCTGTTTTTT.

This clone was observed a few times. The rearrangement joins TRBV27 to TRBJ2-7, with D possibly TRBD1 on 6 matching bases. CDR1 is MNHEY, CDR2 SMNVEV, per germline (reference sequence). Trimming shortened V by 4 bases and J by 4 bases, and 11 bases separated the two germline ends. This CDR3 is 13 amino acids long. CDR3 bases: TGTGCCAGCAGTTACCGGACAGCTTACGAGCAGTACTTC. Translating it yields CASSYRTAYEQYF.

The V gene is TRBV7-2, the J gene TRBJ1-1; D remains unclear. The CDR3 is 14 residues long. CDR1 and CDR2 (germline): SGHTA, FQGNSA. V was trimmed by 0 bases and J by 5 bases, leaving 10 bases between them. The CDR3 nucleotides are TGTGCCAGCAGCTTAGCTCTTCTAAATACTGAAGCTTTCTTT. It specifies CASSLALLNTEAFF.

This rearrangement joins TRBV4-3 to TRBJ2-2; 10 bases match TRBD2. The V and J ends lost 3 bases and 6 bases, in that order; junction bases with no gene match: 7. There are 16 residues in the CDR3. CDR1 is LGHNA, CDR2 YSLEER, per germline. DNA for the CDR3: TGCGCCAGCAGCCAGGGGGGACTAGCGTTCGCCGGGGAGCTGTTTTTT. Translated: CASSQGGLAFAGELFF.

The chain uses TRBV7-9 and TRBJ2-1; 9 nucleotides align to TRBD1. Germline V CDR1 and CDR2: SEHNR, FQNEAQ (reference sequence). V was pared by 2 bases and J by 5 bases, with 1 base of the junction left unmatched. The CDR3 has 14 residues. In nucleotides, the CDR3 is TGTGCCAGCAGCTTAAACAGGGGGCACAATGAGCAGTTCTTC. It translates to CASSLNRGHNEQFF.

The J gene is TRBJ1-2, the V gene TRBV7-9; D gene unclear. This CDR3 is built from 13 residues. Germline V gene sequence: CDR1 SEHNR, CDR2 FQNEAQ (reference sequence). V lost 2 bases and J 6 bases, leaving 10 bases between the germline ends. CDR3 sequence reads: CASSLKAANGYTF. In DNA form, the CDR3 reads TGTGCCAGCAGCTTAAAGGCGGCGAATGGCTACACCTTC.

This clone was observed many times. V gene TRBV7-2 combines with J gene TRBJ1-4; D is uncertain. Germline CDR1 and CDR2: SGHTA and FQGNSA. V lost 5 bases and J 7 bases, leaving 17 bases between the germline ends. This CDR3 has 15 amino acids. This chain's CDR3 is CASSAPFSSGEKLFF. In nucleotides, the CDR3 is TGTGCCAGCAGCGCGCCTTTTAGCTCGGGTGAAAAACTGTTTTTT.

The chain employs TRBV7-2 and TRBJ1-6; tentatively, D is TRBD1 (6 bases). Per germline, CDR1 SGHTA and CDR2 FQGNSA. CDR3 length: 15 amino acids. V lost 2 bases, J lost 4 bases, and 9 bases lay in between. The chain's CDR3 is CASSLTGPYNSPLHF. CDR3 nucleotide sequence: TGTGCCAGCAGCTTAACAGGGCCTTATAATTCACCCCTCCACTTT.

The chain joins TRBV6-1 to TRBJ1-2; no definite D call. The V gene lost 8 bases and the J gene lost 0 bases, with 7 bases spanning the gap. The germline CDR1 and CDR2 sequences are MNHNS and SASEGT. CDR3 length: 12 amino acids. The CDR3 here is CASEGTNYGYTF. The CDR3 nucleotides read TGTGCCAGCGAGGGCACTAACTATGGCTACACCTTC.

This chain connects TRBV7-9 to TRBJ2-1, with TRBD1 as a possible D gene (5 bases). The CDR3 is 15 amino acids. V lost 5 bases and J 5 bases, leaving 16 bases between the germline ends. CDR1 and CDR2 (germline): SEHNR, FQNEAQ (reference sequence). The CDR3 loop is CASSGLGRANNEQFF. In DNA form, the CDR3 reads TGTGCCAGCAGCGGGTTGGGCAGGGCCAACAATGAGCAGTTCTTC.

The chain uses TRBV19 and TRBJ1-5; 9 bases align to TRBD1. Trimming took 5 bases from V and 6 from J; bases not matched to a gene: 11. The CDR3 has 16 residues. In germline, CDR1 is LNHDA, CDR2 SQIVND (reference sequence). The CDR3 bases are TGTGCCAGTAGTGACCTAAGACAGGGGGGGGGTCAGCCCCAGCATTTT. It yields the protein CASSDLRQGGGQPQHF.

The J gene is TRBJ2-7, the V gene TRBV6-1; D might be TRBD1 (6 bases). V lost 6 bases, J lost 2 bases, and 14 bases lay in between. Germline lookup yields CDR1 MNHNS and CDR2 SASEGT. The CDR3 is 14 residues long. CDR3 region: CASRRGQNPYEQYV. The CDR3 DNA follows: TGTGCCAGCAGGAGAGGACAGAACCCCTACGAGCAGTACGTC.